This T cell receptor beta chain appears in the sequencing data of a study of T cell clones after liver transplantation. Study-level background: Patients counted as tolerant after at least one year off all immunosuppression, enzymes not exceeding twice normal. Timepoints were pre-transplant, pre-withdrawal, and after withdrawal was completed or failed.

The CDR3 has 17 residues. Data came from immunoSEQ multiplex PCR; TCRdb stores just in-frame clones and leaves some out. The repertoire holds about 51,000 clones, roughly nine tenths seen once, with approximately 14% in the top ten. This rearrangement joins TRBV21-1 to TRBJ2-2. TRBV21-1 is marked as a pseudogene. The clonotype originates from a human patient who received a liver transplant. Some T cells may arise from the graft donor. This specimen was CD8+ T cells from blood, taken 12 months after liver transplant. The CDR3 DNA reads as TGTGCCAGCAGCAAAGAAGGTCTAACCCGTGATACCGGGGAGCTGTTTTTT. It translates to CASSKEGLTRDTGELFF.